This T cell receptor beta chain was sequenced during a study of human T cells and chemical hapten exposure. Broader study findings: TCRs whose frequency exceeded 1 in 1000 remained the same following DPC sensitization.

Unique molecular identifiers were attached to individual cDNA molecules during library preparation. TCRdb fed the RACE reads into MiXCR, producing one record per CDR3 protein. The table records more than 250,000 distinct CDR3 sequences, about 9% of them present only once. Points on this clonotype: Its antigen is not identified.

Time point noted: pre-sensitization, week 0. Treatment denoted: therapeutic diphenylcyclopropenone sensitization with weekly scalp DPC. CDR3 length: 14 amino acids. Germline CDR1 and CDR2: SGHRS and YFSETQ. V shed 5 bases and J shed 5 bases, with 16 bases lying between them. The sequence was collected from a woman aged 40 to 50 with alopecia areata. Some clones in this sample may be carry-over from other donors' samples. The rearrangement links TRBV5-1 to TRBJ1-1; no firm D call. The sequencing used whole blood, collected in connection with sensitization to the hapten diphenylcyclopropenone (DPC). The CDR3 bases are TGCGCCAGCAGGGAACGGGGAGGAGGGACTGAAGCTTTCTTT. Protein: CASRERGGGTEAFF.